A selection of T cell receptor beta chains follows, all from one sample in a study of shared clonotypes between healthy human individuals. Produced via immunoSEQ multiplex PCR; TCRdb's table is partial and in-frame only. The data contain 2 million to 3 million clones, over 85% of them singletons. Source material: naive CD4+ T cells from PBMCs. The source is a man in his late teens or twenties in good health. Some clones in this sample may be carry-over from other donors' samples. Each CDR3 is given with its conserved first and last residue. The D gene is left open where the match is weak. A clone size is listed for some rows: how often the clone was seen (once, few, many), or a class if it is expanded.

clone_size j_call d_call v_call cdr3_nt cdr3_aa
. TRBJ2-3 . TRBV4-3 TGCGCCAGCAGCCCAGGAAGACCCCAGACAGATACGCAGTATTTT CASSPGRPQTDTQYF
. TRBJ2-5 TRBD2 TRBV7-9 TGTGCCAGCAGCCGGACTAGCGTGGGGACCCAGTACTTC CASSRTSVGTQYF
few TRBJ1-5 . TRBV14 TGTGCCAGGGATCAGCCCCAGCATTTT CARDQPQHF
. TRBJ1-2 . TRBV14 TGTGCCAGCAGCCAAGATTCCAGCCATGGCTACACCTTC CASSQDSSHGYTF
. TRBJ1-2 TRBD1 TRBV11-2 TGTGCCAGCAGCCCCGGAGGGGGACAGGGGTCTCGCTATGGCTACACCTTC CASSPGGGQGSRYGYTF
. TRBJ2-7 TRBD1 TRBV4-2 TGTGCCAGCAGCCAAGAGGCAGGGGGATACTACGAGCAGTACTTC CASSQEAGGYYEQYF
. TRBJ2-1 . TRBV7-8 TGTGCCAGCAGCTCCCACTACAATGAGCAGTTCTTC CASSSHYNEQFF
once TRBJ2-2 TRBD1 TRBV30 TGTGCCTGTCCGAGGGGGCCCACTAACACCGGGGAGCTGTTTTTT CACPRGPTNTGELFF
once TRBJ1-4 . TRBV6-5 TGTGCCAGCAGTTACTCGCCCACCCTTAATGAAAAACTGTTTTTT CASSYSPTLNEKLFF
. TRBJ2-7 . TRBV28 TGTGCCAGCAGGCCACCAGGGGCTGCCTACGAGCAGTACTTC CASRPPGAAYEQYF
. TRBJ2-2 . TRBV5-1 TGCGCCAGCAGCGTTAGTACCGGGGAGCTGTTTTTT CASSVSTGELFF
once TRBJ2-5 . TRBV27 TGTGCCAGCAGCCCTAGAAGGCAAGAGACCCAGTACTTC CASSPRRQETQYF
once TRBJ1-2 TRBD1 TRBV5-6 TGTGCCAGCAGCTTGGTCGTCGGGACAGGGGATTTTTGGGGCTACACCTTC CASSLVVGTGDFWGYTF
. TRBJ2-7 . TRBV15 TGTGCCACCAGCAGGATTGGAGGCGATACCTACGAGCAGTACTTC CATSRIGGDTYEQYF
. TRBJ1-3 TRBD1 TRBV5-1 TGCGCCAGCAGCTTGGGGACAGGAGGAAACACCATATATTTT CASSLGTGGNTIYF
. TRBJ2-5 . TRBV7-9 TGTGCCAGCAGCTTACTACAGGGTCATGGGACCCAGTACTTC CASSLLQGHGTQYF
once TRBJ2-7 TRBD2 TRBV4-1 TGCGCCAGCAGCCAAGACCCTAGCGGGAGCTCCTACGAGCAGTACTTC CASSQDPSGSSYEQYF
. TRBJ1-2 TRBD1 TRBV11-2 TGTGCCAGCAGCTTACTAAGAGGACAGGGCACGAAGTATGGCTACACCTTC CASSLLRGQGTKYGYTF
. TRBJ2-1 TRBD1 TRBV6-6 TGTGCCAGCTTTGAGCGGGACAGGGGTGAGCAGTTCTTC CASFERDRGEQFF
. TRBJ2-7 . TRBV5-1 TGCGCCAGCAGCCTCACAGCTGCCTACGAGCAGTACTTC CASSLTAAYEQYF
. TRBJ2-7 . TRBV7-2 TGTGCCAGCAGCTTTTCGGGTGGAGGCTCCTACGAGCAGTACTTC CASSFSGGGSYEQYF
. TRBJ2-7 TRBD1 TRBV6-6 TGTGCCAGCAGTTTGGGTAGGACAGGGAGGTACGAGCAGTACTTC CASSLGRTGRYEQYF
. TRBJ2-1 . TRBV27 TGTGCCAGCAGTTTCTGGGGGGCAGATAATTACAATGAGCAGTTCTTC CASSFWGADNYNEQFF
. TRBJ2-5 TRBD1 TRBV12-5 TGTGCTAGTGGTGTAACAGGGGTCGAGACCCAGTACTTC CASGVTGVETQYF
. TRBJ1-2 TRBD1 TRBV28 TGTGCCAGCAGTTATGTGACAGGGCCTTATGGCTACACCTTC CASSYVTGPYGYTF
. TRBJ1-1 TRBD1 TRBV2 TGTGCCAGCAGTTCCCAAATACAGGGGAGTACTGAAGCTTTCTTT CASSSQIQGSTEAFF
. TRBJ2-3 . TRBV5-4 TGTGCCAGCAGCTCTTCCGGGAGCACAGATACGCAGTATTTT CASSSSGSTDTQYF
. TRBJ2-1 TRBD2 TRBV7-3 TGTGCCAGCAGCTCCCTAGCGGGAGGGGCCGACAATGAGCAGTTCTTC CASSSLAGGADNEQFF
. TRBJ2-3 . TRBV5-1 TGCGCCAGCAGCTCGACCCCTACGGCGCGCACAGATACGCAGTATTTT CASSSTPTARTDTQYF
. TRBJ1-1 . TRBV7-8 TGTGCCAGCAGCATGGGAGAGTACACTGAAGCTTTCTTT CASSMGEYTEAFF
once TRBJ2-3 TRBD2 TRBV4-2 TGTGCCAGCAGCCAAGATCGTGGACTAGCGGGATACCTTCCTAGCACAGATACGCAGTATTTT CASSQDRGLAGYLPSTDTQYF
once TRBJ1-3 . TRBV5-1 TGCGCCAGCAGCTTGGGACAGAGCCACTCTGGAAACACCATATATTTT CASSLGQSHSGNTIYF
few TRBJ1-1 . TRBV6-4 TGTGCCAGCAGTCGCCAGATGAACACTGAAGCTTTCTTT CASSRQMNTEAFF
. TRBJ2-2 . TRBV6-1 TGTGCCAGCAGGATGGTAAGGCAGAACACCGGGGAGCTGTTTTTT CASRMVRQNTGELFF
. TRBJ1-2 . TRBV5-1 TGCGCCAGCAGCTTGTTGGGGGCAAAGAGGATTTATGGCTACACCTTC CASSLLGAKRIYGYTF
. TRBJ2-3 TRBD2 TRBV28 TGTGCCAGCAGTCTAGCTGGGGCTAGCGGAGTCACAGATACGCAGTATTTT CASSLAGASGVTDTQYF
. TRBJ2-1 . TRBV11-2 TGTGCCAGCAGCTTACAGGGCCTTACCTACAATGAGCAGTTCTTC CASSLQGLTYNEQFF
. TRBJ2-3 . TRBV5-6 TGTGCCAGCAGCTTGTGGACCTCCAGCACAGATACGCAGTATTTT CASSLWTSSTDTQYF
. TRBJ1-4 TRBD1 TRBV5-4 TGTGCCAGCAGCTTTAAGACAGGGGGAACTGAAAAACTGTTTTTT CASSFKTGGTEKLFF
. TRBJ2-2 TRBD2 TRBV2 TGTGCCAGCAGTGAATTGAAGACTAGCGGCACCGGGGAGCTGTTTTTT CASSELKTSGTGELFF
once TRBJ1-2 TRBD1 TRBV4-2 TGTGCCAGCAGCCAAGGGGCACAGGGGGACTATGGCTACACCTTC CASSQGAQGDYGYTF
. TRBJ2-3 TRBD2 TRBV5-1 TGCGCCAGCAGCTCGGGGACTAGCGGAGGGAGCACAGATACGCAGTATTTT CASSSGTSGGSTDTQYF
. TRBJ2-2 TRBD1 TRBV5-1 TGCGCCAGCAGCTGGGCGACAGGGGTCACCGGGGAGCTGTTTTTT CASSWATGVTGELFF
. TRBJ2-1 TRBD2 TRBV28 TGTGCCAGCAGGATCCGCCGACGGGAGGGCCTAAAGTATGAGCAGTTCTTC CASRIRRREGLKYEQFF
. TRBJ2-5 . TRBV27 TGTGCCAGCACCTCTTCCTGGGAGGAGACCCAGTACTTC CASTSSWEETQYF
. TRBJ2-1 . TRBV6-4 TGTGCCAGCAGCGAAGAGGACTTTTCCTACAATGAGCAGTTCTTC CASSEEDFSYNEQFF
. TRBJ2-7 TRBD1 TRBV7-9 TGTGCCAGCAGCTTAGTCAGGACAGGAAAATCCTACGAGCAGTACTTC CASSLVRTGKSYEQYF
. TRBJ1-1 . TRBV6-5 TGTGCCAGCAGTTCTAATTCACTTGCTAACACTGAAGCTTTCTTT CASSSNSLANTEAFF
. TRBJ1-1 TRBD1 TRBV11-2 TGTGCCAGCAGCTTAGAAGGAGGACAGGGCATAAGGCGGGGTAATGAAGCTTTCTTT CASSLEGGQGIRRGNEAFF
. TRBJ1-4 . TRBV2 TGTGCCAGCAGTTTATTAGGGGCAACTAATGAAAAACTGTTTTTT CASSLLGATNEKLFF
. TRBJ1-1 TRBD1 TRBV2 TGTGCCAGCAGTGCATCGGACAGGGCGAACACTGAAGCTTTCTTT CASSASDRANTEAFF
. TRBJ1-2 . TRBV20-1 TGCAGTGCTAGCAGGACAATCGGCTACACCTTC CSASRTIGYTF
. TRBJ1-1 . TRBV7-8 TGTGCCAGCAGCTTACTCCGGGACTCTTACACTGAAGCTTTCTTT CASSLLRDSYTEAFF